A single sample is the source of the 24 T cell receptor beta chains below, sequenced in a study of siplizumab effects on memory and regulatory T cells. This table comes from immunoSEQ multiplex PCR, and its TCRdb copy is limited to in-frame clones, with some not included. The profile covers tens of thousands of clones, with 90% to 95% appearing a single time and roughly 7.1% taken by the ten largest. Sequencing used CD8+ T cells sorted from blood. The receptors originated from a human donor in good health.

The V gene is TRBV27, the J gene TRBJ2-7; D tentatively fits TRBD1 or TRBD2 (5 bases each). V lost 2 bases to trimming and J lost 4 bases, with 12 bases between them. Per the germline V gene, CDR1 is MNHEY and CDR2 is SMNVEV (reference sequence). The length of the CDR3 is 14 residues. CDR3 sequence (DNA): TGTGCCAGCAGTTTAGCGAGGGGCACTTACGAGCAGTACTTC. Translation: CASSLARGTYEQYF.

In this sample, this clone turned up once. The chain employs TRBV13 and TRBJ1-1, with TRBD1 identical over 8 bases. Germline CDR1 reads PRHDT; CDR2 reads FYEKMQ (reference sequence). CDR3 size: 17 residues. J lost 1 base, V lost 2 bases, and 9 bases had no gene match. The DNA of the CDR3 is TGTGCCAGCAGCTTAAAGGGCAGGGGGCTTGAGAACACTGAAGCTTTCTTT. Translated, it gives CASSLKGRGLENTEAFF.

V is TRBV6-5 and J is TRBJ1-2; D not resolved. Germline CDR1 and CDR2: MNHEY and SVGAGI. The CDR3 sequence is 15 residues long. The V end was cut by 0 bases, the J end by 4 bases, with 12 bases between. The CDR3 loop is CASSYSFPQIYGYTF. DNA of the CDR3: TGTGCCAGCAGTTACTCGTTTCCACAGATCTATGGCTACACCTTC.

This clone came up a few times. This chain joins TRBV10-3 and TRBJ1-1; 9 bases are shared with TRBD1. J gave up 6 bases and V 2 bases, and 7 bases lay outside the gene matches. This CDR3 contains 15 residues. Germline-derived CDR1 and CDR2 are ENHRY and SYGVKD. The chain's CDR3 is CAISEPGQGFAEAFF. The CDR3, as DNA: TGTGCCATCAGTGAGCCGGGACAGGGTTTCGCTGAAGCTTTCTTT.

J is TRBJ2-7 and V is TRBV27, with D perhaps TRBD1 (5 bases). CDR1 and CDR2 from the germline V gene are MNHEY and SMNVEV (reference sequence). Trimming left V 5 bases short and J 4 bases short, with 15 bases between. The CDR3 extends over 14 amino acids. The CDR3: CASSPQGLGYEQYF. DNA of the CDR3: TGTGCCAGCAGTCCCCAGGGCCTAGGTTACGAGCAGTACTTC.

The rearrangement uses TRBV5-6 and TRBJ2-1; 9 bases line up with TRBD1. Germline V CDR1 and CDR2: SGHDT, YYEEEE. Trimming took 4 bases from V and 9 from J; bases not matched to a gene: 8. The CDR3 has 14 residues. This CDR3 reads CASSPGTGHLEQFF. The CDR3 coding sequence is TGTGCCAGCAGCCCAGGGACAGGGCACCTTGAGCAGTTCTTC. The complete variable domain, with remaining parts taken from reference TRBV5-6 and TRBJ2-1, reads DAGVTQSPTHLIKTRGQQVTLRCSPKSGHDTVSWYQQALGQGPQFIFQYYEEEERQRGNFPDRFSGHQFPNYSSELNVNALLLGDSALYLCASSPGTGHLEQFFGPGTRLTVL.

The V gene is TRBV7-9, the J gene TRBJ2-1; TRBD1 matches at 7 bases. Germline V lookup: CDR1 SEHNR, CDR2 FQNEAQ (reference sequence). The CDR3 has 12 residues. V trimming: 5 bases; J trimming: 15 bases; junction bases outside the gene matches: 10. The CDR3 loop is CASSLAGGDLFF. DNA for the CDR3: TGTGCCAGCAGCCTTGCAGGGGGTGATTTGTTCTTC.

The J gene is TRBJ1-6, the V gene TRBV7-9, with D unresolved. V lost 1 base, J lost 8 bases, and 9 bases lay in between. The CDR3 is made up of 14 amino acids. Germline values: CDR1 SEHNR, CDR2 FQNEAQ (reference sequence). In nucleotides, the CDR3 is TGTGCCAGCAGCTTAGATCTGACGGATTCACCCCTCCACTTT. Residues: CASSLDLTDSPLHF.

CDR3 nucleotide sequence: TGTGCCAGCAGCTTGGGGGAGCTGTTTTTT. This encodes CASSLGELFF. The chain links TRBV5-8 to TRBJ2-2; D not resolved. Germline-derived CDR1 and CDR2 are SGHTS and YDEGEE. This CDR3 region has 10 residues. The ends were cut back, 0 bases at V and 9 bases at J, with 0 bases in the middle.

The J gene is TRBJ2-7, the V gene TRBV29-1; D not certain. From germline, CDR1 is SQVTM and CDR2 ANQGSEA. Deletions cut 5 bases from V and 2 bases from J, with 10 bases between. This CDR3 has 12 residues. The CDR3 coding sequence is TGCAGCGTTAGTGGCCAAGCCTACGAGCAGTACTTC. Encoded protein: CSVSGQAYEQYF.

The chain recombines TRBV9 with TRBJ2-3; possibly TRBD2 for D (5 bases). The germline gives CDR1 SGDLS, CDR2 YYNGEE. V lost 1 base and J 2 bases, leaving 11 bases between the germline ends. This CDR3 comprises 15 residues. CDR3 DNA sequence: TGTGCCAGCAGCGTACAAGCGGCCTACACAGATACGCAGTATTTT. Protein: CASSVQAAYTDTQYF.

This rearrangement joins TRBV27 to TRBJ2-7, with 9 bases aligning to TRBD1. Trimming took 5 bases from V and 1 from J; bases not matched to a gene: 6. Germline CDR1 and CDR2: MNHEY and SMNVEV (reference sequence). The CDR3 is 15 amino acids. CDR3 in amino acids: CASSGPGTGSYEQYF. The DNA for the CDR3 is TGTGCCAGCAGTGGCCCCGGGACAGGGTCCTACGAGCAGTACTTC.

The chain links TRBV9 to TRBJ1-5; the match to TRBD1 covers 8 bases. The junction had 4 bases not matched to a gene; V was cut back by 3 bases and J by 5 bases. The CDR3 is made up of 14 amino acids. Germline V gene sequence: CDR1 SGDLS, CDR2 YYNGEE. The CDR3 spells CASSGQGFDQPQHF. CDR3 DNA sequence: TGTGCCAGCAGCGGACAGGGGTTTGATCAGCCCCAGCATTTT.

This clone was observed a handful of times. V gene TRBV15 combines with J gene TRBJ2-1; the D gene is possibly TRBD2 (6 bases). The CDR3 covers 13 residues. Germline loops: CDR1 LNHNV, CDR2 YYDKDF (reference sequence). The ends were cut back, 8 bases at V and 9 bases at J, with 17 bases in the middle. CDR3 sequence reads: CATGHLEGIEQFF. CDR3 DNA: TGTGCCACCGGCCACCTGGAGGGCATTGAGCAGTTCTTC.

V usage is TRBV1 and J usage is TRBJ2-7; the table assigns TRBD1, which was not confirmed against the DNA. TRBV1 has pseudogene status. The CDR3 has 15 residues. The CDR3 region is CTSNRQGAPSNEQYF. Here the CDR3 DNA reads TGCACCAGCAACCGACAGGGGGCGCCGAGCAACGAGCAGTACTTC.

The chain's CDR3 is CASSPGLAVTYEQYF. Written as DNA, the CDR3 is TGTGCCAGCAGCCCGGGACTAGCTGTCACGTACGAGCAGTACTTC. This sequence joins TRBV13 and TRBJ2-5; 9 nucleotides agree with TRBD2. The DNA end favors TRBJ2-7, so the J call may be wrong. Per germline, CDR1 PRHDT and CDR2 FYEKMQ (reference sequence). The CDR3 has 15 amino acids.

V gene TRBV30 combines with J gene TRBJ2-3; D call uncertain. In germline, CDR1 is GTSNPN, CDR2 SVGIG (reference sequence). The CDR3 consists of 14 residues. V lost 0 bases, J lost 4 bases, and 11 bases lay in between. The CDR3 DNA is TGTGCCTGGAGTGTACAACTTGGGCCAGATACGCAGTATTTT. This sequence encodes CAWSVQLGPDTQYF.

This clone was detected once. The chain is built from TRBV4-3 and TRBJ2-6; TRBD2 is a possible D gene (6 bases). Trimming removed 4 bases at V and 1 base at J, with 8 bases between. The CDR3 is made up of 15 amino acids. CDR1 and CDR2 from the germline V gene are LGHNA and YSLEER. The CDR3 sequence: CASSPAGSGANVLTF. The CDR3 coding sequence is TGCGCCAGCAGCCCGGCGGGGTCTGGGGCCAACGTCCTGACTTTC.

The chain joins TRBV27 to TRBJ2-1; no firm D call. The ends were cut back, 3 bases at V and 2 bases at J, with 11 bases in the middle. The CDR3 covers 15 residues. From germline, CDR1 is MNHEY and CDR2 SMNVEV (reference sequence). CDR3 amino acids: CASSFSALTYNEQFF. In nucleotides, the CDR3 is TGTGCCAGCAGTTTCTCTGCGCTCACCTACAATGAGCAGTTCTTC.

V usage is TRBV9 and J usage is TRBJ2-5; D is undetermined. CDR3 length equals 13 residues. The germline V gene has CDR1 SGDLS and CDR2 YYNGEE. Trimming took 3 bases from V and 5 from J, leaving 11 bases between them. CDR3 bases: TGTGCCAGCAGCGCATCCCCCTCGGAGACCCAGTACTTC. Translated, it gives CASSASPSETQYF. Full variable domain (outside the CDR3, taken from reference TRBV9 and TRBJ2-5): DSGVTQTPKHLITATGQRVTLRCSPRSGDLSVYWYQQSLDQGLQFLIQYYNGEERAKGNILERFSAQQFPDLHSELNLSSLELGDSALYFCASSASPSETQYFGPGTRLLVL.

This chain links TRBV6-5 with TRBJ2-1; D is ambiguous. Trimming cost V 0 bases and J 7 bases, with 7 bases left between them. The CDR3 is made up of 13 amino acids. The germline gives CDR1 MNHEY, CDR2 SVGAGI. DNA of the CDR3: TGTGCCAGCAGTTACTCGATTCTTAATGAGCAGTTCTTC. Protein sequence: CASSYSILNEQFF.

The V gene is TRBV5-1, the J gene TRBJ2-1; 9 bases are shared with TRBD1. In germline, CDR1 is SGHRS, CDR2 YFSETQ. Trimming removed 5 bases from V and 5 bases from J; junction bases left unmatched: 5. The CDR3 covers 14 residues. The CDR3 here is CASRRTGENNEQFF. CDR3 nucleotides: TGCGCCAGCAGAAGGACAGGGGAGAACAATGAGCAGTTCTTC.

This chain connects TRBV13 to TRBJ2-5, with 10 bases identical to TRBD2. Germline V gene sequence: CDR1 PRHDT, CDR2 FYEKMQ (reference sequence). Unmatched junction bases numbered 2, after V lost 1 base and J lost 3 bases. This CDR3 is 15 amino acids long. The CDR3 spells CASSLVGTSEETQYF. The CDR3 DNA reads TGTGCCAGCAGCTTAGTTGGGACTAGCGAAGAGACCCAGTACTTC.

CDR3 sequence reads: CASSSGGRAKNIQYF. The CDR3 DNA is TGTGCCAGCAGCAGCGGGGGGCGAGCCAAAAACATTCAGTACTTC. This chain uses TRBV9 with TRBJ2-4, with 9 bases aligning to TRBD2. The CDR3 totals 15 residues. Looked up from germline, CDR1 is SGDLS and CDR2 is YYNGEE. V lost 4 bases and J lost 0; bases outside the gene matches: 2.